This TCR beta chain was profiled in a study of T cells in Graves' hyperthyroidism and ophthalmopathy. Looking at the study overall: Peripheral blood specimens were obtained at initial diagnosis, prior to any treatment.

V was shortened by 1 base and J by 2 bases, with 7 bases between the two germline ends. Germline V CDR1 and CDR2: SGHRS, YFSETQ. CDR3 length: 15 amino acids. There were TCR beta CDR3 regions amplified from RNA transcripts. The HTBI primer set was used in a first-round RT-PCR of the TCR CDR3. TCRdb re-called the multiplex PCR reads through MiXCR, storing one row per CDR3 protein. The table has hundreds of thousands of distinct CDR3 sequences, about 14% seen once; the top ten hold 12%. V gene TRBV5-1 combines with J gene TRBJ2-6; D is uncertain. This TCR was sampled from a woman between 45 and 65 years old with Graves' ophthalmopathy. Sequencing was done on a sample of blood. The CDR3 sequence is CASSLNHAGANVLTF. CDR3 bases: TGCGCCAGCAGCTTGAATCACGCTGGGGCCAACGTCCTGACTTTC.